This T cell receptor beta chain was found in a study of cytomegalovirus exposure and HLA in healthy donors. Across the study: Sequencing of 180 million or so T cells in an earlier analysis found approximately 120 million unique TCR beta sequences. General study findings and limits: CMV serostatus was the only recorded immune exposure for donors. Later analysis identified a missense DCLRE1C variant that was linked to TCR beta V- and J-gene trimming.

This PCR relied on a set of 60 Vbeta primers and 13 Jbeta primers. Sequenced by immunoSEQ multiplex PCR; TCRdb stores in-frame clones only, minus some. The data show around 84,000 clones, more than 60% seen once. Germline V gene lookup returns CDR1 SEHNR and CDR2 FQNEAQ (reference sequence). V dropped 1 base and J dropped 7 bases, with 10 bases sitting between them. The CDR3 covers 13 residues. Remarks on this clone: Its specificity is unknown.

The TCR originated in a human donor in good health. The sample was PBMCs. The chain combines TRBV7-9 with TRBJ1-2, with a weak D call TRBD1 (5 bases). The CDR3 region is CASSLVSGFGYTF. CDR3 nucleotide sequence: TGTGCCAGCAGCTTAGTTTCAGGGTTTGGCTACACCTTC.